This T cell receptor (beta chain) derives from a study of human T cells and chemical hapten exposure. Looking at the study overall: On 2 cm by 2 cm of upper inner arm skin, sensitization was performed with 2% DPC. Small differences in pooled library volume mainly drove the variation in TCR yields per sample. General study points: Expanded TCRs clustered into significantly more large CDR3 similarity groups than controls, the analysis revealed.

The time point here: pre-sensitization, week 0. Specified treatment: therapeutic diphenylcyclopropenone sensitization with weekly scalp DPC. Whole blood that had not been fractionated was the source of extracted total RNA. TCRdb re-called the RACE reads with MiXCR, one entry per CDR3 protein. The table records 350,000 to 400,000 distinct CDR3 sequences, approximately 5.1% of them present only once. Germline CDR1 SGHTA, CDR2 FQGNSA. This CDR3 contains 12 residues. Between the trimmed V and J ends, which lost 5 bases and 5 bases, there was a span of 10 bases. As regards this clonotype: Antigen unknown.

The TCR comes from a woman aged 50 to 60 with alopecia areata. Some clones in this sample may be carry-over from other donors' samples. The sample was whole blood, taken in connection with sensitization to the hapten diphenylcyclopropenone (DPC). The genes are TRBV7-2 and TRBJ2-7; D call uncertain. The chain's CDR3 is CASSTRLNEQYF. CDR3 DNA: TGTGCCAGCAGCACACGGCTTAACGAGCAGTACTTC.